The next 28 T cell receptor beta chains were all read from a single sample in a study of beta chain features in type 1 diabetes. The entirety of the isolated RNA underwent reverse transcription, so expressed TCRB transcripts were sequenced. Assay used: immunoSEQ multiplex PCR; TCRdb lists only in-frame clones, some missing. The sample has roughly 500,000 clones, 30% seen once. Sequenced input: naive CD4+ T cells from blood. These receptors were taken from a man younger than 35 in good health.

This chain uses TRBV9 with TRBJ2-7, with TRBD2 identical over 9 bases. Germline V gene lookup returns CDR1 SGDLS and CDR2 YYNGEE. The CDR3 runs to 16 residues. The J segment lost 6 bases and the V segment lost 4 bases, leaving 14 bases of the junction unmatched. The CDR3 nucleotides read TGTGCCAGCAGCTTCTCCCATATAGCGGGAGAAGGCGAGCAGTACTTC. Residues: CASSFSHIAGEGEQYF.

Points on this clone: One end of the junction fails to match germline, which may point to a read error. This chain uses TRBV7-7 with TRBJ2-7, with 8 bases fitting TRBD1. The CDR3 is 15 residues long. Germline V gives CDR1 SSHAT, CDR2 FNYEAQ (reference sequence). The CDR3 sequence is CASSLDRAPSYEQYF. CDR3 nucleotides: TGTGCTAGCAGCTTGGACAGGGCCCCTTCCTACGAGCAGTACTTC.

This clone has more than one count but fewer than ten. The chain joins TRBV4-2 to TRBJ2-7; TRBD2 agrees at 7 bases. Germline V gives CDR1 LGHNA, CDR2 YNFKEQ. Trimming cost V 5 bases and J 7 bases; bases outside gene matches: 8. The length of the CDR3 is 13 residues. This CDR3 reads CASSGRAGGEQYF. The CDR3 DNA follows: TGTGCCAGCAGCGGGAGGGCCGGGGGGGAGCAGTACTTC.

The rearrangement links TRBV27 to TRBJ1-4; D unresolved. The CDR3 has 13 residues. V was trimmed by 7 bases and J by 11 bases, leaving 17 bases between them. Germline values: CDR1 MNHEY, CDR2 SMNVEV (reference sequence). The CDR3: CASKGQPLGKLFF. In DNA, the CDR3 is TGTGCCAGCAAAGGGCAGCCCTTGGGGAAACTGTTTTTT.

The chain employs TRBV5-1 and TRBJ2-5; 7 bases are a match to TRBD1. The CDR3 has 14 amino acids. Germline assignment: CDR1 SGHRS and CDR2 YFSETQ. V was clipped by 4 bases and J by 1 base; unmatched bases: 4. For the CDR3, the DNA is TGCGCCAGCAGCGGGGACAGTGCCCAAGAGACCCAGTACTTC. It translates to CASSGDSAQETQYF.

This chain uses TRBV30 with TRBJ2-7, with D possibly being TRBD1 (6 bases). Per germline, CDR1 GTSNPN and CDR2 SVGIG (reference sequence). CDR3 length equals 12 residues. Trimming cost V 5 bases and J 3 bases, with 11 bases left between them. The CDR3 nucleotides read TGTGCCTGGTCAAAGGACAGCTACGAGCAGTACTTC. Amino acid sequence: CAWSKDSYEQYF.

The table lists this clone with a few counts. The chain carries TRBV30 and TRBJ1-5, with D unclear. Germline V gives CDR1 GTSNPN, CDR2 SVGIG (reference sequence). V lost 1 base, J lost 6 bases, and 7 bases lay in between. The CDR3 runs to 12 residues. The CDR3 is CAWSGGTQPQHF. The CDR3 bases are TGTGCCTGGAGTGGAGGTACTCAGCCCCAGCATTTT.

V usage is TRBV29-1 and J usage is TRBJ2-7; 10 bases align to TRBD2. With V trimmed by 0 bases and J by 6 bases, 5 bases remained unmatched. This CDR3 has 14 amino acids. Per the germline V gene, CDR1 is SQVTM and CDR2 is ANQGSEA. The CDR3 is CSVEELAGSGEQYF. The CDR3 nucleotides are TGCAGCGTTGAAGAACTAGCGGGAAGTGGCGAGCAGTACTTC.

CDR3 loop: CASSQEGAGVGETQYF. As DNA, the CDR3 is TGCGCCAGCAGCCAAGAGGGCGCAGGGGTAGGGGAGACCCAGTACTTC. The J gene is TRBJ2-5, the V gene TRBV4-3, with D tentatively TRBD1 (6 bases). V lost 0 bases to trimming and J lost 5 bases, with 16 bases between them. Germline lookup yields CDR1 LGHNA and CDR2 YSLEER. This CDR3 has 16 amino acids.

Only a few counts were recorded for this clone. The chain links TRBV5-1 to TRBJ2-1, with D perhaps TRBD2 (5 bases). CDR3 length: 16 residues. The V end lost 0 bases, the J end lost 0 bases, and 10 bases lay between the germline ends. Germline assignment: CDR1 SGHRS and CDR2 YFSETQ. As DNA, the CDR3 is TGCGCCAGCAGCTTGGGCGGGCACAGCTCCTACAATGAGCAGTTCTTC. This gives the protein CASSLGGHSSYNEQFF.

CDR3 sequence: CSVGPQQGTEAFF. CDR3 DNA sequence: TGCAGCGTTGGCCCTCAACAGGGCACTGAAGCTTTCTTT. The V call is TRBV29-1, the J call TRBJ1-1, with a tentative D call TRBD1 (6 bases). Trimming cost V 4 bases and J 4 bases, with 13 bases left between them. CDR1 is SQVTM and CDR2 is ANQGSEA in the germline V gene. The CDR3 length is 13 residues.

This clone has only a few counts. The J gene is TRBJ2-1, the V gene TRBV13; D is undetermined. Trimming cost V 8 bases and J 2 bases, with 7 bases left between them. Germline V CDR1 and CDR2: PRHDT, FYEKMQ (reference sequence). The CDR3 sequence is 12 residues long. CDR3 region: CASGRTYNEQFF. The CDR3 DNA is TGTGCCAGCGGACGGACCTACAATGAGCAGTTCTTC.

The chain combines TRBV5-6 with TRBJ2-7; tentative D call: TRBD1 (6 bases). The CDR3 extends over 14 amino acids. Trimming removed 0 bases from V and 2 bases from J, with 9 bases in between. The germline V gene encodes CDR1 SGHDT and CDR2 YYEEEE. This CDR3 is CASSLARGTYEQYF. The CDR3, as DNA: TGTGCCAGCAGCTTGGCCAGGGGCACCTACGAGCAGTACTTC. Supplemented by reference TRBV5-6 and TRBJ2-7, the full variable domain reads DAGVTQSPTHLIKTRGQQVTLRCSPKSGHDTVSWYQQALGQGPQFIFQYYEEEERQRGNFPDRFSGHQFPNYSSELNVNALLLGDSALYLCASSLARGTYEQYFGPGTRLTVT.

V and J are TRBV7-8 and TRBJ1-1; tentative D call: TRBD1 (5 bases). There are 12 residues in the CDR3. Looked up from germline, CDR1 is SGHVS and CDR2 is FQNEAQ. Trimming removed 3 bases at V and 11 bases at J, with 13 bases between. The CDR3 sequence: CASSFSGQKAFF. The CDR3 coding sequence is TGTGCCAGCAGCTTCTCAGGACAAAAGGCTTTCTTT. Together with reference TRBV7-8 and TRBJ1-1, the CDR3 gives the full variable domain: GAGVSQSPRYKVAKRGQDVALRCDPISGHVSLFWYQQALGQGPEFLTYFQNEAQLDKSGLPSDRFFAERPEGSVSTLKIQRTQQEDSAVYLCASSFSGQKAFFGQGTRLTVV.

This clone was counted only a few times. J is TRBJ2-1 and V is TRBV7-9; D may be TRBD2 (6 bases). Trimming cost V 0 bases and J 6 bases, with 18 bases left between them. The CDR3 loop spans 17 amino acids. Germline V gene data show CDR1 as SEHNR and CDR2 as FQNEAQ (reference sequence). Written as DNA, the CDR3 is TGTGCCAGCAGCTTAGCGACCCAGCAGACTAGTTCCAATGAGCAGTTCTTC. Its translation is CASSLATQQTSSNEQFF.

CDR3 DNA sequence: TGTGCCAGCAGTTCTCTTAATCAGCCCCAGCATTTT. Translation gives CASSSLNQPQHF. This chain connects TRBV28 to TRBJ1-5; D remains ambiguous. Germline CDR1 reads MDHEN; CDR2 reads SYDVKM. CDR3 length: 12 amino acids. Trimming took 4 bases from V and 4 from J, leaving 5 bases between them.

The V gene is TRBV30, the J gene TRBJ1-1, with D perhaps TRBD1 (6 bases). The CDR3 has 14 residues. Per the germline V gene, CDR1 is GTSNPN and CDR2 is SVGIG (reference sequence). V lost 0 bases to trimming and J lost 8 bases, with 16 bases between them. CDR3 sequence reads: CAWSVEGQFAEAFF. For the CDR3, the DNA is TGTGCCTGGAGTGTAGAGGGACAATTCGCCGAAGCTTTCTTT.

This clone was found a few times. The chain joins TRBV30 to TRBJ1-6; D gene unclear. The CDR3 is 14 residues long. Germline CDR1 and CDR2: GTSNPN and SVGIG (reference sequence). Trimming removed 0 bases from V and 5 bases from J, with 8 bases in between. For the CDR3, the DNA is TGTGCCTGGAGTGTAAGGCAGAATAATTCACCCCTCCACTTT. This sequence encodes CAWSVRQNNSPLHF.

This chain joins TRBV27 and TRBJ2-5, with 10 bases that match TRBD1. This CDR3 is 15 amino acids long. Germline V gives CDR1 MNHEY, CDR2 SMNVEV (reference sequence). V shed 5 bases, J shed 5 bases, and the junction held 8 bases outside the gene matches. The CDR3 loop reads CASSPRQGAAETQYF. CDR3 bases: TGTGCCAGCAGTCCACGACAGGGGGCGGCTGAGACCCAGTACTTC.

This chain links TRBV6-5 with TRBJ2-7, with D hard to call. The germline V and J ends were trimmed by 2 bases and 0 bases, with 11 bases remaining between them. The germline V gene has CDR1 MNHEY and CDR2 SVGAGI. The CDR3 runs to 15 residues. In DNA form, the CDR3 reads TGTGCCAGCAGTTACAGGCCGCCGGGCTCCTACGAGCAGTACTTC. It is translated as CASSYRPPGSYEQYF.

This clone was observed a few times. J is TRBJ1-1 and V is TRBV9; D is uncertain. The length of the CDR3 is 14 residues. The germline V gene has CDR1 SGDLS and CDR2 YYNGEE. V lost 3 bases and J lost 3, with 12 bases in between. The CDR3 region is CASSAEPEDTEAFF. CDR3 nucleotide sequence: TGTGCCAGCAGCGCTGAGCCTGAGGACACTGAAGCTTTCTTT.

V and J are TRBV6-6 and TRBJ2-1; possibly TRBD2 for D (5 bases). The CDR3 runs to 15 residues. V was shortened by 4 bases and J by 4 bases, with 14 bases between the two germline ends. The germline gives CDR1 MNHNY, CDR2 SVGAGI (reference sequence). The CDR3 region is CASSSSSRGYNEQFF. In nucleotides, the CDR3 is TGTGCCAGCAGTTCGTCTTCACGGGGTTACAATGAGCAGTTCTTC.

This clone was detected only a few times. Here the CDR3 reads CASSAGTSGGIQYF. CDR3 sequence (DNA): TGTGCCAGCAGCGCAGGGACTAGCGGGGGCATTCAGTACTTC. V usage is TRBV11-2 and J usage is TRBJ2-4; TRBD2 matches at 14 bases. The CDR3 loop spans 14 amino acids. The germline CDR1 and CDR2 sequences are SGHAT and FQNNGV. The V segment lost 5 bases and the J segment 9 bases; nucleotides outside the gene matches: 3.

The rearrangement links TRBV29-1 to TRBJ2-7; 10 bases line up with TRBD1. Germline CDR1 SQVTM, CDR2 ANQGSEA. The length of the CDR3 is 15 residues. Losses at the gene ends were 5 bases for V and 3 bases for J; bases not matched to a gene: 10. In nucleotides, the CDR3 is TGCAGCGTTCGCGTCGGACAGGGGGAACTCTACGAGCAGTACTTC. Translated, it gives CSVRVGQGELYEQYF.

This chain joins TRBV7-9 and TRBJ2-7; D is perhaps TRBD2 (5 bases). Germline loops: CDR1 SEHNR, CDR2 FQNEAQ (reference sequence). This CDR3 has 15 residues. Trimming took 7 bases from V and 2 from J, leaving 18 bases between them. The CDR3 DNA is TGTGCCAGCACCACTCGGGGATTCCCTACCTACGAGCAGTACTTC. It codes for CASTTRGFPTYEQYF. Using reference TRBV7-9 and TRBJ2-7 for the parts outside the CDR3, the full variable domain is DTGVSQNPRHKITKRGQNVTFRCDPISEHNRLYWYRQTLGQGPEFLTYFQNEAQLEKSRLLSDRFSAERPKGSFSTLEIQRTEQGDSAMYLCASTTRGFPTYEQYFGPGTRLTVT.

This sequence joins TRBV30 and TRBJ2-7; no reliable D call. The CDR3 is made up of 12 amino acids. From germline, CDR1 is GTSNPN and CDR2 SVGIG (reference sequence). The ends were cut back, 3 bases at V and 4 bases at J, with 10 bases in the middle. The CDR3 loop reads CAWRRWEYEQYF. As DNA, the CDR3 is TGTGCCTGGAGAAGATGGGAATACGAGCAGTACTTC.

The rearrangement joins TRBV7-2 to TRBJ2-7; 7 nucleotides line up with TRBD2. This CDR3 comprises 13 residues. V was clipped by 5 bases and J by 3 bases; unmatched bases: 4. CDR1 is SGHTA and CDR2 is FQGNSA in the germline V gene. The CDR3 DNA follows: TGTGCCAGCAGCACCCAGCGGGGCTACGAGCAGTACTTC. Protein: CASSTQRGYEQYF.

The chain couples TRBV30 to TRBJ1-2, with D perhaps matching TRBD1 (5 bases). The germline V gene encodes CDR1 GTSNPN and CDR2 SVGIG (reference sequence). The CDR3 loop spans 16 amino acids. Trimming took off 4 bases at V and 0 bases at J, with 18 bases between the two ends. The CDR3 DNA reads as TGTGCCTGGAACAGGATGCAGACGGGTGCTAACTATGGCTACACCTTC. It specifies CAWNRMQTGANYGYTF. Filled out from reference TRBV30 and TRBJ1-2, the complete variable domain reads SQTIHQWPATLVQPVGSPLSLECTVEGTSNPNLYWYRQAAGRGLQLLFYSVGIGQISSEVPQNLSASRPQDRQFILSSKKLLLSDSGFYLCAWNRMQTGANYGYTFGSGTRLTVV.